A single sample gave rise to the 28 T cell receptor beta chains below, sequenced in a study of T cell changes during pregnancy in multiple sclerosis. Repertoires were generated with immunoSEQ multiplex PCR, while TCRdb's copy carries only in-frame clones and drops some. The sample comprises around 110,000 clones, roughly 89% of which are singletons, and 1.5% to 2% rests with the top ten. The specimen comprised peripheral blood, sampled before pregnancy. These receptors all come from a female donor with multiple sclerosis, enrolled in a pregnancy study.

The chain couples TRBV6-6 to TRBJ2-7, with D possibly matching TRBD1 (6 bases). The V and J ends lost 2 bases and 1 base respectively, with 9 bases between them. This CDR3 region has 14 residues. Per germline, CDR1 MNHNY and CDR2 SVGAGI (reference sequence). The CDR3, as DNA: TGTGCCAGCAGTTACCCGGACAGTTCCTACGAGCAGTACTTC. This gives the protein CASSYPDSSYEQYF.

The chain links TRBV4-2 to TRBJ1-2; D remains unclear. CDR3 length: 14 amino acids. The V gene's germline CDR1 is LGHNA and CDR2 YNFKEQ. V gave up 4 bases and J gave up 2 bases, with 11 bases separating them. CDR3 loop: CASSPVGENYGYTF. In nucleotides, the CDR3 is TGTGCCAGCAGCCCAGTCGGGGAGAACTATGGCTACACCTTC.

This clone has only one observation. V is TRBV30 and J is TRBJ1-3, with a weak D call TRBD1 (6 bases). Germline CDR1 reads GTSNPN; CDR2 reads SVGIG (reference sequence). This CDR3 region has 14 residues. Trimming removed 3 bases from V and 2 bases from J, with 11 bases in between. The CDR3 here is CAWSYRVTGNTIYF. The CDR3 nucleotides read TGTGCCTGGAGCTACAGGGTGACTGGAAACACCATATATTTT.

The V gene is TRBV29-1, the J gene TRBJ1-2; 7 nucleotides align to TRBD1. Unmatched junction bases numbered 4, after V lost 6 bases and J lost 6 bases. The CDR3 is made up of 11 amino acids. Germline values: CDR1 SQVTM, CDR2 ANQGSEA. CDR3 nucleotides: TGCAGCGTGGACAGGCGCGATGGCTACACCTTC. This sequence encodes CSVDRRDGYTF.

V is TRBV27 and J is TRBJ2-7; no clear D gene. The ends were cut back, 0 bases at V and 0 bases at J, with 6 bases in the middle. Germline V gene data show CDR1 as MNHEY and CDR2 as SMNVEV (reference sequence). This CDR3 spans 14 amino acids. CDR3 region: CASSLSQVSYEQYF. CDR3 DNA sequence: TGTGCCAGCAGTTTATCCCAGGTCTCCTACGAGCAGTACTTC.

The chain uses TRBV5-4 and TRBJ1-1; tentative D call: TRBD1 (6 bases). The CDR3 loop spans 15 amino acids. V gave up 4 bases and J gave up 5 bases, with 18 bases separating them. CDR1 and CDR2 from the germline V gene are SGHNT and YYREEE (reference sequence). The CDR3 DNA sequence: TGTGCCAGCAGCGGGCAGGGGCCAAGTATTACTGAAGCTTTCTTT. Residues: CASSGQGPSITEAFF.

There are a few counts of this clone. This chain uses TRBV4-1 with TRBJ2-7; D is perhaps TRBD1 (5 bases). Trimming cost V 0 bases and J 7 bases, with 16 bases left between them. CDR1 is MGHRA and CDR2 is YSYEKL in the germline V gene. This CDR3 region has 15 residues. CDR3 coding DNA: TGCGCCAGCAGCCAAGATCAGGGCCCAACATCAGAGCAGTACTTC. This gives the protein CASSQDQGPTSEQYF.

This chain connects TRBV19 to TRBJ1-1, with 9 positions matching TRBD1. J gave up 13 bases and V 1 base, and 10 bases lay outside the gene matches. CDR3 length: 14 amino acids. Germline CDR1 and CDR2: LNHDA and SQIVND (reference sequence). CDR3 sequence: CASSIADGDRAVFF. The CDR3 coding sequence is TGTGCCAGTAGTATAGCCGACGGGGACAGGGCGGTTTTCTTT. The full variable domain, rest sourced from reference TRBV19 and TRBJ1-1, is DGGITQSPKYLFRKEGQNVTLSCEQNLNHDAMYWYRQDPGQGLRLIYYSQIVNDFQKGDIAEGYSVSREKKESFPLTVTSAQKNPTAFYLCASSIADGDRAVFFGQGTRLTVV.

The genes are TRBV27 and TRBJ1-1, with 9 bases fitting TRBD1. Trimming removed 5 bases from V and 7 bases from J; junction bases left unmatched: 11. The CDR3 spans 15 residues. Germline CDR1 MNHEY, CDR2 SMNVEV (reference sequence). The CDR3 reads CASSTGQGRRNEAFF. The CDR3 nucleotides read TGTGCCAGCAGTACCGGACAGGGGAGAAGGAATGAAGCTTTCTTT.

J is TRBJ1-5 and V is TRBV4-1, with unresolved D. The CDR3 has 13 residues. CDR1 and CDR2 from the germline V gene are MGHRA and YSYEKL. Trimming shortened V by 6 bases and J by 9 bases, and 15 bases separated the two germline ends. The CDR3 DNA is TGCGCCAGCAGGCATTGTTCCTCGGGGCCCCAGCATTTT. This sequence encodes CASRHCSSGPQHF.

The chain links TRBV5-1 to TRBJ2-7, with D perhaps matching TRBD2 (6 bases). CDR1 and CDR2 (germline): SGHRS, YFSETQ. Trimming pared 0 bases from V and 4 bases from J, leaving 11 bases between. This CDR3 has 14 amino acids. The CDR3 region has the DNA TGCGCCAGCAGCTTGGCGGCAGGGAGGTACGAGCAGTACTTC. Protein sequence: CASSLAAGRYEQYF.

In DNA, the CDR3 is TGTGCCAGCAGTCTCGAGCGTGGGAGTCTAGCCAAAAACATTCAGTACTTC. Translating gives CASSLERGSLAKNIQYF. V gene TRBV28 combines with J gene TRBJ2-4, with D perhaps TRBD2 (5 bases). Germline assignment: CDR1 MDHEN and CDR2 SYDVKM. With 5 bases removed from V and 0 bases from J, the gap between germline ends came to 17 bases. The CDR3 is made up of 17 amino acids.

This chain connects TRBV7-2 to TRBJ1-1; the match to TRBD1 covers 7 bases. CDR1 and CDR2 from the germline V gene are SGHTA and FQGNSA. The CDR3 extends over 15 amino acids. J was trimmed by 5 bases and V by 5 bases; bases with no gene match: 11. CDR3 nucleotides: TGTGCCAGCAGCCTCGAGACAGGGTTCGGTACTGAAGCTTTCTTT. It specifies CASSLETGFGTEAFF.

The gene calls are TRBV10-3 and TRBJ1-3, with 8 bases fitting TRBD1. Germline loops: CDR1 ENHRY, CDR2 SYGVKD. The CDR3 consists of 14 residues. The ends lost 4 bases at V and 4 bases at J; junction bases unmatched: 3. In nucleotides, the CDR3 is TGTGCCATCAGTGCCGGGACAGGAGGAAACACCATATATTTT. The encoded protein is CAISAGTGGNTIYF.

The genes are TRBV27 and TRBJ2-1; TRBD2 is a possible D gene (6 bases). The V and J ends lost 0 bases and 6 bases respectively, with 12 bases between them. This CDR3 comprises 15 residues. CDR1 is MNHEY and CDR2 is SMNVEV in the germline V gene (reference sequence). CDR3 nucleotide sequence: TGTGCCAGCAGTTTATCCGGTAGGAGGGCCAATGAGCAGTTCTTC. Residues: CASSLSGRRANEQFF.

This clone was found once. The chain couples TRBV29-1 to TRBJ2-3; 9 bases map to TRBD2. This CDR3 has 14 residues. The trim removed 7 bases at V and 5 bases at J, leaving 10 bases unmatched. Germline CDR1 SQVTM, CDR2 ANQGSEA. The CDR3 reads CSALLAGHGDTQYF. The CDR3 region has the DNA TGCAGCGCCCTACTAGCGGGCCACGGAGATACGCAGTATTTT.

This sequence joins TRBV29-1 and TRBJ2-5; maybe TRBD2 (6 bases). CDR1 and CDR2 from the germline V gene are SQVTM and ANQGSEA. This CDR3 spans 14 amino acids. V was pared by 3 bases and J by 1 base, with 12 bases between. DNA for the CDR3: TGCAGCGTTGACGACTTCGGGGGCCAAGAGACCCAGTACTTC. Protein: CSVDDFGGQETQYF.

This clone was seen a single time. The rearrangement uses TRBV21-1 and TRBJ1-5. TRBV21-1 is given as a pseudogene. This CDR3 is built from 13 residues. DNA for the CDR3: TGTGCCAGCAGCAAACTATTAAATCAGCCCCAGCATTTT. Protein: CASSKLLNQPQHF.

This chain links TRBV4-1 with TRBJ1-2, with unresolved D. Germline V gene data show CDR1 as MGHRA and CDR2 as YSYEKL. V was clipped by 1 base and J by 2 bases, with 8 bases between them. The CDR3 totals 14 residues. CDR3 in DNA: TGCGCCAGCAGCCAAGTAGGAGGGAACTATGGCTACACCTTC. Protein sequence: CASSQVGGNYGYTF.

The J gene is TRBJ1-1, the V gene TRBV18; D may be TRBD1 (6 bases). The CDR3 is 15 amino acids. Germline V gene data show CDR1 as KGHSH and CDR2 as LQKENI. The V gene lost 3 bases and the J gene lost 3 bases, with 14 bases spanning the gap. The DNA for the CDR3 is TGTGCCAGCTCACCTAGGGGGGGACGATACACTGAAGCTTTCTTT. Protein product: CASSPRGGRYTEAFF.

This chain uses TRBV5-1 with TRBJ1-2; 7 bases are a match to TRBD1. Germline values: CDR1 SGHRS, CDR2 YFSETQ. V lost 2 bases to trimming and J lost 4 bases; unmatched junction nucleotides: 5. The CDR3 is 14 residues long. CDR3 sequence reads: CASSLTGEAYGYTF. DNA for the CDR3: TGCGCCAGCAGCTTAACAGGGGAGGCCTATGGCTACACCTTC.

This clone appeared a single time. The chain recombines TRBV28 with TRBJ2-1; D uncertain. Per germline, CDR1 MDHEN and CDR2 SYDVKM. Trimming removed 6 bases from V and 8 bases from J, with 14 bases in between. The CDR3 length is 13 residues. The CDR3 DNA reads TGTGCCAGCAGGCCTCCCCTAGTGTATGAGCAGTTCTTC. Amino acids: CASRPPLVYEQFF.

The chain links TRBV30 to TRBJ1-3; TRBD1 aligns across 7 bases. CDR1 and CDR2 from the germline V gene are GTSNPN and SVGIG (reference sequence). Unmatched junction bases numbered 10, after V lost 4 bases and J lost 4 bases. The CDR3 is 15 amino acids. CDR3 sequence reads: CAWTPWRGRGNTIYF. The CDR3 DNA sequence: TGTGCCTGGACCCCCTGGAGGGGGCGAGGAAACACCATATATTTT.

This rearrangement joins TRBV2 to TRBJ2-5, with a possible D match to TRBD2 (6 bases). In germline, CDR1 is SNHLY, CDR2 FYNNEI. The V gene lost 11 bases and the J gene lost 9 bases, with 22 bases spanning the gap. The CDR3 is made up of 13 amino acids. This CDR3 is CAAIREYRLAQYF. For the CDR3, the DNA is TGTGCCGCCATCCGGGAGTATAGGCTGGCCCAGTACTTC.

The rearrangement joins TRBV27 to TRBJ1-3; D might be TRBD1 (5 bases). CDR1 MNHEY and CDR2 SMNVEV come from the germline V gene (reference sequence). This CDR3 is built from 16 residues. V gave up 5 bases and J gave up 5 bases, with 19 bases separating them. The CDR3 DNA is TGTGCCAGCAGTCCTACCCCGGGGGGTTGGAGAAACACCATATATTTT. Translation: CASSPTPGGWRNTIYF.

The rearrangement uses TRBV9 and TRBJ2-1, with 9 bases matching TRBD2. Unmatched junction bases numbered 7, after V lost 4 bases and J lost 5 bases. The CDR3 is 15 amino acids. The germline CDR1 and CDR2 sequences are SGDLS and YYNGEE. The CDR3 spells CASSPRLAENNEQFF. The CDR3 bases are TGTGCCAGCAGCCCCCGACTAGCGGAGAACAATGAGCAGTTCTTC. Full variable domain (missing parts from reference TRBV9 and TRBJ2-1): DSGVTQTPKHLITATGQRVTLRCSPRSGDLSVYWYQQSLDQGLQFLIQYYNGEERAKGNILERFSAQQFPDLHSELNLSSLELGDSALYFCASSPRLAENNEQFFGPGTRLTVL.

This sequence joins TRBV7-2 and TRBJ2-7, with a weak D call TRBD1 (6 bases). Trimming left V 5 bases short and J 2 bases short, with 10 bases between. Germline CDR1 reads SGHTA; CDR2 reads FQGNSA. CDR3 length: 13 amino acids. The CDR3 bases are TGTGCCAGCAGCACCGACAGGACCTACGAGCAGTACTTC. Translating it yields CASSTDRTYEQYF.

This CDR3 is CAWRRQPGSSGNTIYF. As DNA, the CDR3 is TGTGCCTGGAGAAGACAGCCCGGAAGCTCTGGAAACACCATATATTTT. This chain links TRBV30 with TRBJ1-3, with a tentative D call TRBD1 (5 bases). Germline V gene data show CDR1 as GTSNPN and CDR2 as SVGIG (reference sequence). CDR3 length equals 16 residues. Trimming removed 3 bases at V and 0 bases at J, with 15 bases between.